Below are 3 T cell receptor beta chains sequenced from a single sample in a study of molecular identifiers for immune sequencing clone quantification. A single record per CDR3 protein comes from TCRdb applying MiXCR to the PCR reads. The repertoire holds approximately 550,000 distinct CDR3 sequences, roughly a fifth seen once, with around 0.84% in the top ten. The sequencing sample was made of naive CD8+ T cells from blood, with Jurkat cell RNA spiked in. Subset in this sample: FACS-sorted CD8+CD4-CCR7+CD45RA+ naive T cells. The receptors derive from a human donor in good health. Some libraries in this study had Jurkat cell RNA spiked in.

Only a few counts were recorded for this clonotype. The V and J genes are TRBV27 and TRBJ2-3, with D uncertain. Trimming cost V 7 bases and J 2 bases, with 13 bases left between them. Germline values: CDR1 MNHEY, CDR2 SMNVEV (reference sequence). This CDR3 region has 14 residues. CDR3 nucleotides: TGTGCCAGCACAAGGCGAGGCCACACAGATACGCAGTATTTT. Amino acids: CASTRRGHTDTQYF.

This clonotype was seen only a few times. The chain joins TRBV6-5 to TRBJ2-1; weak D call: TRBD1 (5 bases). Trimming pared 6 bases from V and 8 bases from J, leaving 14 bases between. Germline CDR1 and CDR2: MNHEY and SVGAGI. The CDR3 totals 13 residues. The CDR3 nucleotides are TGTGCCAGCAGCGGCAGGGTCGGGCATGAGCAGTTCTTC. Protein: CASSGRVGHEQFF.

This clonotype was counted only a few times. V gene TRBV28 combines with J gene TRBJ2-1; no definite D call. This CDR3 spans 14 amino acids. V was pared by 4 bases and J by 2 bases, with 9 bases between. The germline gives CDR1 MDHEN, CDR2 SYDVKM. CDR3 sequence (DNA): TGTGCCAGCAGTTATTTAGTAACCTACAATGAGCAGTTCTTC. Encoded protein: CASSYLVTYNEQFF.